The 32 T cell receptor beta chains below all came from one sample that was sequenced in a study of tumor-infiltrating lymphocytes in primary liver carcinoma. A primer in the constant region served to generate TCR beta cDNA from around 500 ng of total RNA. Three rounds of nested multiplex PCR with slightly modified ARM-PCR produced TCR beta libraries. With TRBV1-TRBV30 forward primers and a C-beta reverse primer, the first two PCR rounds were run for around 10 cycles each. Using its own MiXCR run on the multiplex PCR reads, TCRdb lists one record per CDR3 protein. The repertoire includes 300,000 to 400,000 distinct CDR3 sequences, less than 75% of them detected once, and roughly 6.5% sits in the top ten. Blood RNA was derived from unsorted whole blood, and germline DNA was extracted too. The sequenced sample was peripheral blood. Source of these receptors: a man aged 35 to 55 with primary liver carcinoma and hepatitis B virus infection.

The J gene is TRBJ2-3, the V gene TRBV10-2; 9 bases map to TRBD1. The germline V gene encodes CDR1 WSHSY and CDR2 SAAADI. CDR3 length: 17 amino acids. With V trimmed by 2 bases and J by 3 bases, 9 bases remained unmatched. Here the CDR3 DNA reads TGCGCCAGCAGTGAGATTATAGGGGGACAGGGAACAGATACGCAGTATTTT. This encodes CASSEIIGGQGTDTQYF.

To note about this clonotype: At one boundary the junction diverges from the germline segment, which might be a read error. The chain is built from TRBV11-2 and TRBJ2-7; D not resolved. Germline V gene lookup returns CDR1 SGHAT and CDR2 FQNNGV. This CDR3 has 14 residues. The CDR3 region has the DNA TGTGCCTGCAGCTCGCAAACACGGAGCTACGAGCAGTACTTC. This encodes CACSSQTRSYEQYF.

About this clonotype itself: The missing conserved phenylalanine or tryptophan at the end of this CDR3 makes a read error likely. The chain combines TRBV29-1 with TRBJ2-7; 7 bases map to TRBD1. CDR1 is SQVTM and CDR2 is ANQGSEA in the germline V gene. With V trimmed by 1 base and J by 5 bases, 5 bases remained unmatched. CDR3 size: 13 residues. The CDR3 sequence is CSVEGQGTHEQYS. CDR3 DNA: TGCAGCGTTGAAGGACAGGGTACCCACGAGCAGTACTCC.

Concerning this clonotype itself: Mismatch with germline at one junction end may stem from a read error. This chain uses TRBV6-5 with TRBJ2-3, with 10 bases fitting TRBD2. Germline lookup yields CDR1 MNHEY and CDR2 SVGAGI. The CDR3 sequence is 17 residues long. CDR3 nucleotides: TGTGTCAGCAGTTACGAGCGGGGGGGGAGTAGCACAGATACGCAGTATTTT. It is translated as CVSSYERGGSSTDTQYF.

This clonotype occurred a few times. The chain employs TRBV7-9 and TRBJ2-1; 9 nucleotides align to TRBD1. After removal of 4 bases from V and 4 bases from J, the junction contained 8 bases not matched to a gene. The CDR3 length is 16 residues. Per the germline V gene, CDR1 is SEHNR and CDR2 is FQNEAQ (reference sequence). CDR3 residues: CASSSRTGDRYNEQFF. The DNA of the CDR3 is TGTGCCAGCAGCTCCAGGACAGGGGACCGGTACAATGAGCAGTTCTTC.

About this clonotype itself: One base away lies a much larger clone, so this may be a sequencing read error. Likely a read error: the CDR3 ends without its conserved phenylalanine or tryptophan. The chain carries TRBV6-5 and TRBJ2-1, with TRBD1 as a possible D gene (6 bases). V shed 5 bases and J shed 4 bases, with 12 bases lying between them. The germline V gene encodes CDR1 MNHEY and CDR2 SVGAGI. This CDR3 comprises 14 residues. The CDR3 is CASSLKDRYNEQFL. The DNA for the CDR3 is TGTGCCAGCAGTCTGAAGGACAGATACAATGAGCAGTTCTTG.

The J gene is TRBJ2-3, the V gene TRBV11-2; 15 bases fit TRBD2. The CDR3 has 17 amino acids. With 5 bases clipped from V and 7 bases from J, the junction kept 10 bases outside the gene matches. The germline CDR1 and CDR2 sequences are SGHAT and FQNNGV. CDR3 nucleotides: TGTGCCAGCAGCCTACGAGGGACTAGCGGGAGGTTATATACGCAGTATTTT. This gives the protein CASSLRGTSGRLYTQYF.

This clonotype was recorded only once. This may arise from a read error, as a much more abundant clone is one base away. The chain uses TRBV30 and TRBJ2-3; D remains ambiguous. Germline loops: CDR1 GTSNPN, CDR2 SVGIG (reference sequence). The V gene lost 0 bases and the J gene lost 6 bases, with 19 bases spanning the gap. CDR3 size: 16 residues. The CDR3 coding sequence is TGTGCCTGGAGTGTATCGTCCGGCCCCCCCCTGGATACGCAGTATTTT. Its protein is CAWSVSSGPPLDTQYF. Together with reference TRBV30 and TRBJ2-3, the CDR3 gives the full variable domain: SQTIHQWPATLVQPVGSPLSLECTVEGTSNPNLYWYRQAAGRGLQLLFYSVGIGQISSEVPQNLSASRPQDRQFILSSKKLLLSDSGFYLCAWSVSSGPPLDTQYFGPGTRLTVL.

Note on this clonotype: A read error may explain this, as a much larger clone is one base away. This chain uses TRBV4-1 with TRBJ1-3; tentative D call: TRBD1 (6 bases). Germline loops: CDR1 MGHRA, CDR2 YSYEKL. This CDR3 has 13 amino acids. CDR3 bases: TGCGCCAGCAGCCAAACCAGGGGAAGCACCATATATTTT. Encoded protein: CASSQTRGSTIYF.

A few counts support this clonotype. The chain uses TRBV14 and TRBJ1-1; perhaps TRBD1 as D (5 bases). Trimming took 3 bases from V and 4 from J, leaving 9 bases between them. Germline CDR1 SGHDN, CDR2 FVKESK. This CDR3 is 13 amino acids long. The CDR3 bases are TGTGCCAGCAGCCAGACTACAGGCACTGAAGCTTTCTTT. It yields the protein CASSQTTGTEAFF.

With regard to this clonotype: A junction boundary mismatches the germline segment, possibly from a read error. The chain couples TRBV11-2 to TRBJ2-2, with 8 bases aligning to TRBD1. Germline CDR1 reads SGHAT; CDR2 reads FQNNGV. CDR3 size: 14 residues. The CDR3 DNA reads as TGTGCCAGCAGCAGGCACAGGGGGGCCGGCGAGCTGTTTTTT. Its protein product is CASSRHRGAGELFF.

The chain recombines TRBV7-9 with TRBJ2-7; 8 bases match TRBD1. V trimming: 5 bases; J trimming: 3 bases; junction bases outside the gene matches: 9. The germline V gene has CDR1 SEHNR and CDR2 FQNEAQ (reference sequence). The CDR3 extends over 15 amino acids. The CDR3 spells CASSGGQVEGYEQYF. The CDR3 DNA is TGTGCCAGCAGCGGGGGACAGGTGGAGGGCTACGAGCAGTACTTC.

V is TRBV4-2 and J is TRBJ1-6, with D unresolved. Deletions cut 3 bases from V and 8 bases from J, with 11 bases between. This CDR3 is built from 14 residues. Germline CDR1 reads LGHNA; CDR2 reads YNFKEQ. DNA of the CDR3: TGTGCCAGCAGCCATGAAGTTACAGATTCACCCCTCCACTTT. Its translation: CASSHEVTDSPLHF.

A remark on this clonotype: The junction departs from the called germline gene at one end, perhaps through a read error. The J gene is TRBJ1-1, the V gene TRBV6-5; D remains unclear. The CDR3 extends over 14 amino acids. Looked up from germline, CDR1 is MNHEY and CDR2 is SVGAGI. Here the CDR3 DNA reads TGCGCCAGCAGTTACCACTGGATCAACACTGAAGCTTTCTTT. Encoded protein: CASSYHWINTEAFF.

This chain links TRBV11-2 with TRBJ2-7; maybe TRBD1 (5 bases). Germline loops: CDR1 SGHAT, CDR2 FQNNGV. V was pared by 2 bases and J by 12 bases, with 20 bases between. CDR3 size: 14 residues. The CDR3 loop is CASSLRSRVYVRYF. DNA of the CDR3: TGTGCCAGCAGCTTACGAAGCAGGGTCTACGTGCGGTACTTC.

The sample holds many counts of this clonotype. The V and J genes are TRBV6-1 and TRBJ2-3; unclear D gene. The CDR3 length is 14 residues. Trimming left V 7 bases short and J 1 base short, with 12 bases between. CDR1 is MNHNS and CDR2 is SASEGT in the germline V gene. CDR3 amino acids: CASMHEGRTDTQYF. CDR3 DNA: TGTGCCAGCATGCACGAAGGGCGCACAGATACGCAGTATTTT.

The chain is built from TRBV28 and TRBJ2-1, with 8 bases fitting TRBD2. V was pared by 5 bases and J by 8 bases, with 11 bases of the junction left unmatched. The CDR3 is 15 amino acids. The V gene's germline CDR1 is MDHEN and CDR2 SYDVKM. CDR3 sequence: CASSPTSGGSYEQFF. In DNA, the CDR3 is TGTGCCAGCAGTCCTACTAGCGGCGGGAGCTATGAGCAGTTCTTC.

This clonotype came up once. At one end the junction does not follow the germline gene, possibly because of a read error. This chain links TRBV28 with TRBJ2-4; 8 bases fit TRBD2. Germline V gene sequence: CDR1 MDHEN, CDR2 SYDVKM. CDR3 length: 13 residues. CDR3 bases: TGTGCCAGCAGTTTGGCGGGGGGAAACACTCAGTACTTC. Protein: CASSLAGGNTQYF. Combining the CDR3 with reference TRBV28 and TRBJ2-4 gives the whole variable domain DVKVTQSSRYLVKRTGEKVFLECVQDMDHENMFWYRQDPGLGLRLIYFSYDVKMKEKGDIPEGYSVSREKKERFSLILESASTNQTSMYLCASSLAGGNTQYFGAGTRLSVL.

This clonotype came up once. The junction departs from germline at one end; a sequencing error may be responsible. The chain uses TRBV12-3 or TRBV12-4 and TRBJ2-1, with 7 bases aligning to TRBD1. The length of the CDR3 is 15 residues. CDR3 region: CASSFRDSTYNDQFF. In DNA, the CDR3 is TGTGCCAGCAGTTTCCGGGACAGTACCTACAATGACCAGTTCTTC.

On this clonotype itself: The junction and the germline gene differ at one end; a read error may be behind it. J is TRBJ2-3 and V is TRBV6-2 or TRBV6-3; 8 bases are shared with TRBD1. The CDR3 has 16 amino acids. The germline gives CDR1 MNHEY, CDR2 SVGEGT. The CDR3 bases are TGTGCCAGCAGCACCGTGTCAGGGGGCTGGAAAGATACGCAGTCTTTT. This codes for CASSTVSGGWKDTQSF.

The CDR3 is CAWSAGGNLYNSPLHF. Written as DNA, the CDR3 is TGTGCCTGGAGCGCGGGAGGGAACCTGTATAATTCACCCCTCCACTTT. This chain joins TRBV30 and TRBJ1-6; D ambiguous. The germline V and J ends were trimmed by 3 bases and 4 bases, with 16 bases remaining between them. From germline, CDR1 is GTSNPN and CDR2 SVGIG (reference sequence). The CDR3 sequence is 16 residues long.

At least ten counts were recorded for this clonotype. J is TRBJ2-3 and V is TRBV6-1; D could derive from TRBD1 or TRBD2 (5 bases each). CDR1 and CDR2 from the germline V gene are MNHNS and SASEGT. This CDR3 region has 13 residues. V dropped 6 bases and J dropped 6 bases, with 13 bases sitting between them. The chain's CDR3 is CASRRDELDTQYF. In nucleotides, the CDR3 is TGTGCCAGCAGACGGGACGAGTTGGATACGCAGTATTTT.

Concerning this clonotype itself: A much larger clonotype is one base distant, so this may be a read error. This chain joins TRBV12-3 or TRBV12-4 and TRBJ1-2, with unresolved D. CDR3 size: 14 residues. The CDR3 loop is CVSSLRRSFDGYTF. The DNA of the CDR3 is TGTGTCAGCAGTTTACGCCGATCTTTTGATGGCTACACCTTC.

This clonotype was counted between two and nine times. The chain employs TRBV5-4 and TRBJ2-7; no reliable D call. The CDR3 extends over 15 amino acids. Looked up from germline, CDR1 is SGHNT and CDR2 is YYREEE (reference sequence). Trimming stripped 4 bases from V and 2 bases from J, with 16 bases between. DNA of the CDR3: TGTGCCAGCAGCCAATCAGGTGGCGTCGCCTACGAGCAGTACTTC. Translated, it gives CASSQSGGVAYEQYF.

In regard to this clonotype: A much bigger clone sits one base away, suggesting this may be a read error. V usage is TRBV29-1 and J usage is TRBJ2-3; 8 bases line up with TRBD2. This CDR3 contains 14 residues. Germline CDR1 reads SQVTM; CDR2 reads ANQGSEA. CDR3 nucleotides: TGCAGCCGTGGCCAGCGGGAGAGCGCAGATATGCAGTATTTT. Protein: CSRGQRESADMQYF.

V usage is TRBV5-1 and J usage is TRBJ2-3; D remains unclear. V dropped 6 bases and J dropped 3 bases, with 14 bases sitting between them. The CDR3 length is 14 residues. The germline V gene encodes CDR1 SGHRS and CDR2 YFSETQ. In nucleotides, the CDR3 is TGCGCCAGCAAGATCAGTGTTAGAACAGATACGCAGTATTTT. Protein sequence: CASKISVRTDTQYF.

With regard to this clonotype: This may be a read error, as it is one base from a much larger clone. The chain carries TRBV11-3 and TRBJ2-1; D is uncertain. Trimming cost V 5 bases and J 4 bases, with 12 bases left between them. The CDR3 consists of 14 residues. Germline CDR1 reads SGHNT; CDR2 reads YENEEA. CDR3 amino acids: CASSLYDGYNEQFF. DNA of the CDR3: TGTGCCAGCAGCCTTTACGACGGGTACAATGAGCAGTTCTTC.

On this clonotype itself: It may be a read error: a sequence one base away is much more abundant. V usage is TRBV6-5 and J usage is TRBJ1-5, with TRBD1 matching over 11 bases. V lost 9 bases to trimming and J lost 6 bases; unmatched junction nucleotides: 7. This CDR3 has 14 residues. CDR1 and CDR2 from the germline V gene are MNHEY and SVGAGI. CDR3 sequence reads: CARRTGGSGQPQHF. In DNA, the CDR3 is TGTGCCAGGAGGACAGGGGGCTCGGGTCAGCCCCAGCATTTT.

As regards this clonotype: No DNA is shown, since the ends of the CDR3 on it are uncertain; the CDR3 is the one TCRdb lists. The chain recombines TRBV29-1 with TRBJ2-2; TRBD1 reflects the table's D call only, with no check against the DNA. Counting both end residues, the CDR3 totals 16 amino acids. CDR1 is SQVTM, CDR2 ANQGSEA, per germline. This chain's CDR3 is CSVEVGTGSHIGELFF.

Comments on this clonotype: Germline and junction disagree at one end, which may indicate a read error. This chain joins TRBV14 and TRBJ2-1; either TRBD1 or TRBD2 may supply D (5 bases each). The CDR3 is 19 amino acids. The germline V gene has CDR1 SGHDN and CDR2 FVKESK. The DNA for the CDR3 is TGTGCCAGCAGTCAAGATAAATCGGGGCCTTCGCCAGACTACAATGAGCAGTTCTTC. Protein product: CASSQDKSGPSPDYNEQFF.

This chain links TRBV5-1 with TRBJ2-5; TRBD2 might be the D (6 bases). This CDR3 comprises 14 residues. Germline CDR1 is SGHRS and CDR2 is YFSETQ. Trimming took off 3 bases at V and 4 bases at J, with 13 bases between the two ends. The CDR3 here is CASSWSGEGETQYF. DNA of the CDR3: TGCGCCAGCAGCTGGTCGGGGGAAGGAGAGACCCAGTACTTC.

A note on this clonotype: This may be a read error, as it is one base from a much larger clone. The gene calls are TRBV4-1 and TRBJ2-3; D is uncertain. Per the germline V gene, CDR1 is MGHRA and CDR2 is YSYEKL. V was trimmed by 0 bases and J by 0 bases, leaving 10 bases between them. The CDR3 contains 16 residues. CDR3 residues: CASSQERSSSTDTQYF. As DNA, the CDR3 is TGCGCCAGCAGCCAAGAACGCTCCTCTAGCACAGATACGCAGTATTTT.